The present T cell receptor beta chain was sequenced within a study of blood T cell repertoires in COVID-19. Overall study: T cells, B-cell-depleted T cells, or PBMCs provided the cDNA or gDNA that served as material.

TCRdb keeps only in-frame clones here, not all; method: immunoSEQ multiplex PCR. The sample comprises about 250,000 clones, 90% of which are singletons, and around 2.3% rests with the top ten. The ends lost 3 bases at V and 11 bases at J; junction bases unmatched: 8. Germline V lookup: CDR1 LGHNT, CDR2 FRNRAP. The CDR3 has 15 amino acids. The receptor was isolated from a woman aged 60-70 years with COVID-19, enrolled during active disease. The sequenced sample was peripheral blood. The chain employs TRBV12-5 and TRBJ1-6; 9 nucleotides match TRBD1. CDR3 sequence: CASGFSGTGFTPLHF. The CDR3 DNA follows: TGTGCTAGTGGTTTTTCCGGGACAGGGTTTACACCCCTCCACTTT.